These T cell receptor beta chains were read from a single sample in a study of shared clonotypes between healthy human individuals. Method: immunoSEQ multiplex PCR; TCRdb's copy keeps in-frame clones and lacks some. This table holds 950,000 to 1,300,000 clones, roughly 75% found once. The sample taken for sequencing was memory CD4+ T cells sorted from blood. Source of these receptors: a man aged 18 to 30 in good health. CDR3s include the opening cysteine and the closing phenylalanine or tryptophan. The order of the fields is V gene, J gene, CDR3 protein.

V: TRBV28; J: TRBJ2-7; CDR3: CASSSLAGATSYEQYF
V: TRBV4-1; J: TRBJ1-2; CDR3: CASSRNGYGYTF
V: TRBV4-3; J: TRBJ2-1; CDR3: CASSQDGLQGSPYDEQFF
V: TRBV19; J: TRBJ2-4; CDR3: CASSIEAWAKNIQYF
V: TRBV30; J: TRBJ1-3; CDR3: CAWSGFGVSGNTIYF
V: TRBV27; J: TRBJ2-5; CDR3: CAAGRRGETQYF
V: TRBV5-5; J: TRBJ2-5; CDR3: CASSSRREGRETQYF
V: TRBV19; J: TRBJ1-5; CDR3: CASNGQPNQPQHF
V: TRBV27; J: TRBJ1-2; CDR3: CASSSKGAPPYYGYTF
V: TRBV7-9; J: TRBJ1-2; CDR3: CASSLGSGTYGYTF
V: TRBV18; J: TRBJ1-5; CDR3: CASSSSISNQPQHF
V: TRBV10-3; J: TRBJ2-7; CDR3: CAISDLGEQYF
V: TRBV7-2; J: TRBJ2-7; CDR3: CASSSGPLYEQYF
V: TRBV10-1; J: TRBJ2-7; CDR3: CASSEDGSSYEQYF
V: TRBV5-6; J: TRBJ2-5; CDR3: CASSLDRFQETQYF
V: TRBV19; J: TRBJ1-4; CDR3: CASRSDRGRREKLFF
V: TRBV2; J: TRBJ2-1; CDR3: CASGAQRGVGNEQFF
V: TRBV7-3; J: TRBJ2-7; CDR3: CASSFRAGPYEQYF
V: TRBV6-1; J: TRBJ1-5; CDR3: CASSGSGGNQPQHF
V: TRBV9; J: TRBJ2-1; CDR3: CASSVASGAYNEQFF
V: TRBV2; J: TRBJ2-5; CDR3: CASREGLARISETQYF
V: TRBV4-3; J: TRBJ2-5; CDR3: CASSQESAATHGPQYF
V: TRBV18; J: TRBJ2-1; CDR3: CASSPPQVPDEQFF
V: TRBV6-6; J: TRBJ2-1; CDR3: CASSTPGLAGVEQFF
V: TRBV19; J: TRBJ1-2; CDR3: CASTLRGGAGGYGYTF
V: TRBV4-2; J: TRBJ1-5; CDR3: CASSQENRGYQPQHF
V: TRBV11-2; J: TRBJ1-1; CDR3: CASSLGTGITEAFF
V: TRBV6-5; J: TRBJ1-2; CDR3: CASSSTPYGYTF
V: TRBV27; J: TRBJ2-7; CDR3: CASSLSFRWGGESYEQYF
V: TRBV7-2; J: TRBJ1-6; CDR3: CASRDRPYSYNSPLHF
V: TRBV7-2; J: TRBJ1-4; CDR3: CASSLGVRPAGGKLFF
V: TRBV27; J: TRBJ1-6; CDR3: CASSFYPRQGDSPLHF
V: TRBV6-5; J: TRBJ2-7; CDR3: CASSSDAYEQYF
V: TRBV10-1; J: TRBJ1-4; CDR3: CASSAGTVRDEKLFF
V: TRBV27; J: TRBJ2-7; CDR3: CASSLDRARVYEQYF
V: TRBV13; J: TRBJ2-1; CDR3: CASSLGRKRGLEVEQFF
V: TRBV30; J: TRBJ2-5; CDR3: CAWSPSETQYF
V: TRBV23-1; J: TRBJ1-3; CDR3: CASSFKGPSGNTIYF